This record covers a single T cell receptor beta chain. What it binds is unknown. The data derive from a study of vaccination and CD4 T cells after COVID-19. Study at large: Every culture used as a control got a CEFX pool, an HIV-1 Nef pool, or no peptide.

Indicated treatment: approximately nine-day PBMC culture with coronavirus spike peptide pools or control peptides (ViraFEST assay). When 10 days of culture had elapsed, CD4+ T cells were isolated by negative selection. The assay that was used to sequence DNA from cultured CD4+ T cells was the Oncomine TCR Beta short-read assay. TCRdb redid the calling of the PCR reads with MiXCR, one entry per CDR3 protein. The sample lists 15,000 to 20,000 distinct CDR3 sequences, roughly 60% occurring once. CDR3 length equals 15 residues. Trimming removed 5 bases from V and 4 bases from J, with 17 bases in between. The germline gives CDR1 SEHNR, CDR2 FQNEAQ (reference sequence).

The specimen was CD4+ T cells from blood, cultured in vitro. The clonotype comes from a human donor who had recovered from COVID-19. This chain uses TRBV7-9 with TRBJ1-2; weak D call: TRBD1 (6 bases). The CDR3 protein is CASSLVLTGLYGYTF. The CDR3 DNA is TGTGCCAGCAGCCTCGTGCTGACAGGACTCTATGGCTACACCTTC.